The sequence of this T cell receptor (beta chain) was determined in a study of blood T cell repertoires in COVID-19. About the research overall: Acute-phase and convalescent COVID-19 samples originated in the United States, Italy and Spain. Sample material is recorded as cDNA or gDNA derived from T cells, B-cell-depleted T cells, or PBMCs.

This CDR3 comprises 18 residues. The V gene end was trimmed by 4 bases and the J gene end by 2 bases; junction bases not matched to a gene: 16. Per the germline V gene, CDR1 is SGHRS and CDR2 is YFSETQ. As handled by the study authors: The authors estimated nucleated cell counts from reference gene primer amplification. Some clones are missing from TCRdb's copy, which holds only in-frame ones; the method was immunoSEQ multiplex PCR. V and J calls plus clone size are reproduced from that table; the DNA served to infer D and trimming. The repertoire holds about 110,000 clones, with about three quarters as singletons.

Sample: peripheral blood. The receptor was isolated from a woman in her 70s with acute or convalescent COVID-19. The chain carries TRBV5-1 and TRBJ1-1; the match to TRBD1 covers 8 bases. The CDR3 here is CASSPLVAGQGLNTEAFF. As DNA, the CDR3 is TGCGCCAGCAGCCCATTGGTGGCTGGACAGGGCCTTAACACTGAAGCTTTCTTT.